The T cell receptor beta chain described here comes from a study of T cell repertoires in cytomegalovirus infection. Study in general: The authors relied on CMV epitopes, both recently identified HLA-C-restricted and well-studied HLA-B-restricted. CMV infection plus the matching HLA type was flagged by public TCR beta signatures. The study's findings and limits: In two of eight donors, the top clonotype was HLA-C-restricted CMV-specific. Summed frequency of public TCR beta families distinguished CMV carriers with the relevant HLA.

This clonotype appeared a few times. What it recognizes is unknown. TCRdb re-called the reads with MiXCR, one entry per CDR3 protein. The sample contains 50,000 to 65,000 distinct CDR3 sequences, roughly 20% of which appear only once. The CDR3 sequence is 14 residues long. The V and J ends lost 4 bases and 8 bases, in that order; junction bases with no gene match: 5. The material was CD8+ T cells from cultured PBMCs, obtained from culture after CMV antigen stimulation. The clonotype originates from a human donor in good health (CMV status not recorded). Some clones in this sample may be carry-over from other donors' samples. This chain joins TRBV12-3 or TRBV12-4 and TRBJ2-1; TRBD2 matches at 10 bases. Here the CDR3 DNA reads TGTGCCAGCAGTTCGGGACTAGCGAGGTATGAGCAGTTCTTC. It encodes CASSSGLARYEQFF.